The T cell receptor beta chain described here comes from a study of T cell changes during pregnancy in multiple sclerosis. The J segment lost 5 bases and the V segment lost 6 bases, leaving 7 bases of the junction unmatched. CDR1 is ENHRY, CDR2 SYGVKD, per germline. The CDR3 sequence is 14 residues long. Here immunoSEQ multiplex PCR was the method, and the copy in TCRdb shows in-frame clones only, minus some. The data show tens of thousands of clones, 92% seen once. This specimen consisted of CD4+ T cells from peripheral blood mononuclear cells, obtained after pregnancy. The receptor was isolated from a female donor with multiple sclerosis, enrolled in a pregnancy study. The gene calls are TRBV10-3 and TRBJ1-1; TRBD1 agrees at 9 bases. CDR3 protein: CAIRDTDRGTEAFF. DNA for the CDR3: TGTGCCATCAGGGACACGGACAGGGGAACTGAAGCTTTCTTT.